This entry lists 21 T cell receptor beta chains sequenced from one sample in a study of OX40 agonist ivuxolimab in advanced cancers. Measured with immunoSEQ multiplex PCR; TCRdb has only the in-frame clones, and not every one. Of 70,000 to 100,000 clones listed, 89% were seen once; the top ten hold approximately 0.38%. Sequenced here: CD4+ or CD8+ T cells sorted from blood, sampled in a trial of the OX40 agonist ivuxolimab. The receptors here all came from an adult with an advanced solid tumor such as melanoma, head and neck, liver or kidney cancer.

The chain uses TRBV25-1 and TRBJ2-7; 8 nucleotides agree with TRBD1. CDR1 MGHDK and CDR2 SYGVNS come from the germline V gene. V was pared by 3 bases and J by 4 bases, with 2 bases of the junction left unmatched. The CDR3 runs 13 residues. CDR3 bases: TGTGCCAGCAGTGAGACAGGGGTTTACGAGCAGTACTTC. The encoded protein is CASSETGVYEQYF.

The chain has TRBV25-1 and TRBJ2-2; 8 positions agree with TRBD1. This CDR3 has 16 amino acids. Per the germline V gene, CDR1 is MGHDK and CDR2 is SYGVNS. V trimming: 7 bases; J trimming: 3 bases; junction bases outside the gene matches: 10. The CDR3 sequence: CASTDRGIKHTGELFF. The CDR3 nucleotides read TGTGCCAGCACTGACAGGGGTATTAAGCACACCGGGGAGCTGTTTTTT.

This clone was seen a few times. This chain joins TRBV30 and TRBJ1-1; D remains unclear. The V end was cut by 2 bases, the J end by 0 bases, with 13 bases between. CDR1 GTSNPN and CDR2 SVGIG come from the germline V gene (reference sequence). The CDR3 spans 15 residues. Here the CDR3 reads CAWSRISDMNTEAFF. The CDR3, as DNA: TGTGCCTGGAGTAGGATAAGTGATATGAACACTGAAGCTTTCTTT.

V is TRBV19 and J is TRBJ2-3, with D hard to call. The CDR3 has 14 residues. V lost 3 bases and J 2 bases, leaving 9 bases between the germline ends. Germline CDR1 and CDR2: LNHDA and SQIVND (reference sequence). CDR3 DNA sequence: TGTGCCAGTAGTATCGGCCAGTTCACAGATACGCAGTATTTT. This gives the protein CASSIGQFTDTQYF. Full variable domain (outside the CDR3, taken from reference TRBV19 and TRBJ2-3): DGGITQSPKYLFRKEGQNVTLSCEQNLNHDAMYWYRQDPGQGLRLIYYSQIVNDFQKGDIAEGYSVSREKKESFPLTVTSAQKNPTAFYLCASSIGQFTDTQYFGPGTRLTVL.

V usage is TRBV19 and J usage is TRBJ1-2; 8 bases fit TRBD1. There are 17 residues in the CDR3. Germline V gene lookup returns CDR1 LNHDA and CDR2 SQIVND (reference sequence). With 3 bases clipped from V and 7 bases from J, the junction kept 16 bases outside the gene matches. In DNA, the CDR3 is TGTGCCAGTAGTATCTCGGCCAGGGGGCATCTGGAGGGTGGCTACACCTTC. It translates to CASSISARGHLEGGYTF.

The chain combines TRBV16 with TRBJ2-5; 9 nucleotides line up with TRBD2. V shed 0 bases, J shed 2 bases, and the junction held 7 bases outside the gene matches. From germline, CDR1 is KGHSY and CDR2 FQNENV. The CDR3 runs to 17 residues. Here the CDR3 reads CASSQSFLAGIQETQYF. The CDR3 region has the DNA TGTGCCAGCAGCCAATCTTTCCTAGCGGGGATTCAAGAGACCCAGTACTTC. Supplemented by reference TRBV16 and TRBJ2-5, the full variable domain reads GEEVAQTPKHLVRGEGQKAKLYCAPIKGHSYVFWYQQVLKNEFKFLISFQNENVFDETGMPKERFSAKCLPNSPCSLEIQATKLEDSAVYFCASSQSFLAGIQETQYFGPGTRLLVL.

The J gene is TRBJ2-2, the V gene TRBV10-3; TRBD1 is a possible D gene (6 bases). V was pared by 8 bases and J by 0 bases, with 16 bases between. There are 16 residues in the CDR3. CDR1 is ENHRY and CDR2 is SYGVKD in the germline V gene. Written as DNA, the CDR3 is TGTGCCATCGGGCAGGGGCGATCACCGAACACCGGGGAGCTGTTTTTT. The encoded protein is CAIGQGRSPNTGELFF.

The chain recombines TRBV19 with TRBJ1-4, with TRBD1 as a possible D gene (5 bases). The CDR3 runs to 16 residues. Germline V CDR1 and CDR2: LNHDA, SQIVND (reference sequence). The V and J ends lost 5 bases and 0 bases respectively, with 13 bases between them. In nucleotides, the CDR3 is TGTGCCAGTAGTGGTTTAGGGGCCGCAACTAATGAAAAACTGTTTTTT. This codes for CASSGLGAATNEKLFF.

The rearrangement joins TRBV30 to TRBJ2-7, with 10 bases lining up with TRBD2. Germline loops: CDR1 GTSNPN, CDR2 SVGIG (reference sequence). There are 14 residues in the CDR3. Trimming at V came to 5 bases and at J to 3 bases, leaving 7 bases not matched to a gene. Here the CDR3 reads CAWDKGLANYEQYF. The DNA of the CDR3 is TGTGCCTGGGATAAGGGACTAGCGAACTACGAGCAGTACTTC.

The genes are TRBV5-1 and TRBJ2-7, with D perhaps TRBD2 (5 bases). The CDR3 has 15 amino acids. Deletions cut 2 bases from V and 0 bases from J, with 12 bases between. In germline, CDR1 is SGHRS, CDR2 YFSETQ. The CDR3 loop reads CASSFGNGISYEQYF. The CDR3 coding sequence is TGCGCCAGCAGCTTCGGGAACGGGATCTCCTACGAGCAGTACTTC.

The rearrangement uses TRBV5-8 and TRBJ1-6, with D perhaps TRBD1 (6 bases). Germline CDR1 is SGHTS and CDR2 is YDEGEE. The CDR3 length is 16 residues. Deletions cut 0 bases from V and 9 bases from J, with 16 bases between. The DNA for the CDR3 is TGTGCCAGCAGCTTGGGGATAGGGGGGATAGGTTCACCCCTCCACTTT. This codes for CASSLGIGGIGSPLHF.

The genes are TRBV30 and TRBJ1-2; tentative D call: TRBD1 (6 bases). This CDR3 is built from 12 residues. Trimming took 1 base from V and 8 from J, leaving 11 bases between them. Germline lookup yields CDR1 GTSNPN and CDR2 SVGIG (reference sequence). CDR3 loop: CAWSETGNGYTF. Here the CDR3 DNA reads TGTGCCTGGAGTGAGACAGGTAACGGCTACACCTTC. The full variable domain, in which reference TRBV30 and TRBJ1-2 provide the parts outside the CDR3, is SQTIHQWPATLVQPVGSPLSLECTVEGTSNPNLYWYRQAAGRGLQLLFYSVGIGQISSEVPQNLSASRPQDRQFILSSKKLLLSDSGFYLCAWSETGNGYTFGSGTRLTVV.

The chain carries TRBV19 and TRBJ1-3; D gene ambiguous. This CDR3 comprises 14 residues. The V and J ends lost 6 bases and 1 base respectively, with 10 bases between them. Germline values: CDR1 LNHDA, CDR2 SQIVND (reference sequence). The CDR3 DNA reads TGTGCCAGTAGCGCAAGGACGTCTGGAAACACCATATATTTT. Its protein product is CASSARTSGNTIYF.

This clone showed up just a few times. The chain carries TRBV25-1 and TRBJ1-2; 7 bases are a match to TRBD1. The CDR3 is 13 amino acids. V was clipped by 4 bases and J by 2 bases; unmatched bases: 1. The V gene's germline CDR1 is MGHDK and CDR2 SYGVNS. Here the CDR3 DNA reads TGTGCCAGCAGTGGGGGACAGAACTATGGCTACACCTTC. Its translation: CASSGGQNYGYTF.

The chain is built from TRBV11-2 and TRBJ2-3, with TRBD2 as a possible D gene (5 bases). Trimming stripped 3 bases from V and 0 bases from J, with 10 bases between. Germline values: CDR1 SGHAT, CDR2 FQNNGV. This CDR3 region has 15 residues. The DNA of the CDR3 is TGTGCCAGCAGCTTCGGGGTTCCTAGCACAGATACGCAGTATTTT. This translates into CASSFGVPSTDTQYF.

The genes are TRBV5-1 and TRBJ2-7, with 12 bases aligning to TRBD2. Looked up from germline, CDR1 is SGHRS and CDR2 is YFSETQ. CDR3 size: 14 residues. J lost 2 bases, V lost 5 bases, and 2 bases had no gene match. The CDR3, as DNA: TGCGCCAGCAGGCGACTAGCGGGAGCCTACGAGCAGTACTTC. The encoded protein is CASRRLAGAYEQYF.

V and J are TRBV10-1 and TRBJ2-7; TRBD1 agrees at 7 bases. V trimming: 3 bases; J trimming: 5 bases; junction bases outside the gene matches: 7. The CDR3 consists of 14 residues. CDR1 is WNHNN, CDR2 SYGVQD, per germline (reference sequence). The CDR3 DNA is TGCGCCAGCAGTGAAGGGGGCTCAAAGAACGAGCAGTACTTC. This translates into CASSEGGSKNEQYF.

The genes are TRBV5-4 and TRBJ2-7; 12 bases fit TRBD2. With V trimmed by 4 bases and J by 5 bases, 4 bases remained unmatched. Germline V gene sequence: CDR1 SGHNT, CDR2 YYREEE (reference sequence). The length of the CDR3 is 14 residues. The chain's CDR3 is CASSLAGGLNEQYF. For the CDR3, the DNA is TGTGCCAGCAGCCTAGCGGGAGGGCTAAACGAGCAGTACTTC.

The chain uses TRBV2 and TRBJ2-5; a weak D match, TRBD1 (6 bases). Germline CDR1 SNHLY, CDR2 FYNNEI. The CDR3 is made up of 15 amino acids. Trimming removed 8 bases at V and 5 bases at J, with 21 bases between. CDR3 amino acids: CASRFVGVRGETQYF. The CDR3 DNA sequence: TGTGCCAGCCGTTTCGTCGGGGTAAGGGGGGAGACCCAGTACTTC.

The rearrangement joins TRBV18 to TRBJ2-1, with D hard to call. With 1 base removed from V and 2 bases from J, the gap between germline ends came to 9 bases. This CDR3 region has 15 residues. CDR1 is KGHSH and CDR2 is LQKENI in the germline V gene. The CDR3, as DNA: TGTGCCAGCTCACCACTCGTGGGAACCTACAATGAGCAGTTCTTC. Translated: CASSPLVGTYNEQFF. The whole variable domain, filled in from reference TRBV18 and TRBJ2-1, reads NAGVMQNPRHLVRRRGQEARLRCSPMKGHSHVYWYRQLPEEGLKFMVYLQKENIIDESGMPKERFSAEFPKEGPSILRIQQVVRGDSAAYFCASSPLVGTYNEQFFGPGTRLTVL.

The chain couples TRBV4-3 to TRBJ1-4; weak D call: TRBD1 (5 bases). CDR1 is LGHNA and CDR2 is YSLEER in the germline V gene. The germline V and J ends were trimmed by 1 base and 4 bases, with 19 bases remaining between them. This CDR3 has 18 residues. In DNA, the CDR3 is TGCGCCAGCAGCCAAGTGGGCAGGGACGTTGTGGGTAATGAAAAACTGTTTTTT. It translates to CASSQVGRDVVGNEKLFF.